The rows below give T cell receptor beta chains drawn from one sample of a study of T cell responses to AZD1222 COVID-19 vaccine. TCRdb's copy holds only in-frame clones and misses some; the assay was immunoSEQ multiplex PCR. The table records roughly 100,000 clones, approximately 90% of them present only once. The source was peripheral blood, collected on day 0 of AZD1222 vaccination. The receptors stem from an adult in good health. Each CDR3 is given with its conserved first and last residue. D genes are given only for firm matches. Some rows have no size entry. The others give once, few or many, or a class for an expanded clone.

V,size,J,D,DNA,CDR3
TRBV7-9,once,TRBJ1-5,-,TGTGCCAGCAGCTTTTCAGGGGTGGGTCAGCCCCAGCATTTT,CASSFSGVGQPQHF
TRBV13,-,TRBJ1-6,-,TGTGCCAGCAGCTTAAGGTTTCGAGGATCGCCCCTCCACTTT,CASSLRFRGSPLHF
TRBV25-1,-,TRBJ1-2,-,TGTGCCAGCAGCACAGGGTCTGTGGACTATGGCTACACCTTC,CASSTGSVDYGYTF
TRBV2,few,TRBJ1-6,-,TGTGCCAGCCTGCCGCTCTATAATTCACCCCTCCACTTT,CASLPLYNSPLHF
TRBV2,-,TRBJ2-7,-,TGTGCCAGCAGTTTCGACCAGGGTTTCTACGAGCAGTACTTC,CASSFDQGFYEQYF
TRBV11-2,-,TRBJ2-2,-,TGTGCCAGCAGCTTAGTGCGGGTCGACACCGGGGAGCTGTTTTTT,CASSLVRVDTGELFF
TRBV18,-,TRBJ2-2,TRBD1,TGTGCCAGCTCACCAAGACGACAGGGTAGGGCCGGGGAGCTGTTTTTT,CASSPRRQGRAGELFF
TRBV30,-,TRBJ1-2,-,TGTGCCTGGAGTGTACCCTCGCGGAACTATGGCTACACCTTC,CAWSVPSRNYGYTF
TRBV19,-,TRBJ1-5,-,TGTGCCAGTATGAGGGAGAATCAGCCCCAGCATTTT,CASMRENQPQHF
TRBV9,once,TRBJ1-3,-,TGTGCCAGCAGCGTAGACCCCCTCCTCGACACCATATATTTT,CASSVDPLLDTIYF
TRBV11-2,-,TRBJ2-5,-,TGTGCCAGCAGCCTAGGGAAGCAAGAGACCCAGTACTTC,CASSLGKQETQYF
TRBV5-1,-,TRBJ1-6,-,TGCGCCAGCCGGGCCGGGCTTACACAAGGGGCCTATAATTCACCCCTCCACTTT,CASRAGLTQGAYNSPLHF
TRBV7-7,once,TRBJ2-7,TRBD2,TGTGCCAGCAGCTTAGGTTTGGGGGGGGAGCAGTACTTC,CASSLGLGGEQYF
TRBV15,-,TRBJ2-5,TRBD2,TGTGCCACCAGCAGAGATTCCCTGGTGGGGGGGATCCTTCAAGAGACCCAGTACTTC,CATSRDSLVGGILQETQYF
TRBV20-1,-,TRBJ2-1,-,TGCAGTGCTAGTTTCCATGAGCAGTTCTTC,CSASFHEQFF
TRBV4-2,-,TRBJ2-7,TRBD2,TGTGCCAGCAGCCAAGGCGGGGGGTACGAGCAGTACTTC,CASSQGGGYEQYF
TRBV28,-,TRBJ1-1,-,TGTGCCAGCACCCTAAGCCGGGAGGAAGCTTTCTTT,CASTLSREEAFF
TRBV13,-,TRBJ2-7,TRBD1,TGTGCCAGCAGCTTTGGGGACAGGGGGTACGAGCAGTACTTC,CASSFGDRGYEQYF
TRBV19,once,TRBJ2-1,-,TGTGCCAGTAGCCGTATCGGGACTCTGTACAATGAGCAGTTCTTC,CASSRIGTLYNEQFF
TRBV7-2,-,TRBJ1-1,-,TGTGCCAGCAGCTTCCGTCAGGGACAGAACACTGAAGCTTTCTTT,CASSFRQGQNTEAFF
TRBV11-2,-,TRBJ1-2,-,TGTGCCAGCAGAGAGCAGGGGAAAGATGGCTACACCTTC,CASREQGKDGYTF
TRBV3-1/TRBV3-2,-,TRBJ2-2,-,TGTGCCAGCAGTGAAGCCCCCCTAGGTACCGGGGAGCTGTTTTTT,CASSEAPLGTGELFF
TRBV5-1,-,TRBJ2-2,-,TGCGCCAGCAGCTTCGAAGGGGGTTCCACCGGGGAGCTGTTTTTT,CASSFEGGSTGELFF
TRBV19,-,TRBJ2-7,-,TGTGCCAGTAGTAGCCGGGACCTCTACGAGCAGTACTTC,CASSSRDLYEQYF
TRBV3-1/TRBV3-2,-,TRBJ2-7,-,TGTGCCAGCAGCCGCCGGGGCGGGACTTCCGAGCAGTACTTC,CASSRRGGTSEQYF
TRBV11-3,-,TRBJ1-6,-,TGTGCCAGCGGCAAATGGAAGGTGCATTCACCCCTCCACTTT,CASGKWKVHSPLHF
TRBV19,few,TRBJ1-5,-,TGTGCCAGCCTGGGACGGCTATCCAATCAGCCCCAGCATTTT,CASLGRLSNQPQHF
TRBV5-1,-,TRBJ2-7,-,TGCGCCAGCAGCCTGGGGACTCTCGCCTCCTACGAGCAGTACTTC,CASSLGTLASYEQYF
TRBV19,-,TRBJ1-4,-,TGTGCCAGTACCGACGAGGGGGGAAAACTGTTTTTT,CASTDEGGKLFF
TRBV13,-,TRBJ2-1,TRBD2,TGTGCCACCTCTCGGGGACTAGGGTCGTTTGAGCAGTTCTTC,CATSRGLGSFEQFF
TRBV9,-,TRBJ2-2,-,TGTGCCAGCAGCGTAGGGGGGGACGCGAACACCGGGGAGCTGTTTTTT,CASSVGGDANTGELFF
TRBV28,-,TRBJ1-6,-,TGTGCCAGCAGTTTAAGGGACATCGTTTACTCCTATAATTCACCCCTCCACTTT,CASSLRDIVYSYNSPLHF
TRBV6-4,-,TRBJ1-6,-,TGTGCCAGCAGGGAGTCGAATAATTCACCCCTCCACTTT,CASRESNNSPLHF
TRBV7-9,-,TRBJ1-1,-,TGTGCCAGCAGCAAAGGGACTTTAATGAACACTGAAGCTTTCTTT,CASSKGTLMNTEAFF
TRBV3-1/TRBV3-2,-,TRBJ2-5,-,TGTGCCAGCAGCCAAGATCCCGGGGCTACGGAGACCCAGTACTTC,CASSQDPGATETQYF
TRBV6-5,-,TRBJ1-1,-,TGTGCCAGCAAGGCAGGGCTCTGGACTGAAGCTTTCTTT,CASKAGLWTEAFF
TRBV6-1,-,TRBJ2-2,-,TGTGCCAGCAGTGAAGGTACCGGGGAGCTGTTTTTT,CASSEGTGELFF
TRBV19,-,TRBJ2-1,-,TGTGCCAGTAAGTCTACCGGGGGTTATGGTGAGCAGTTCTTC,CASKSTGGYGEQFF
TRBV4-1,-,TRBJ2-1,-,TGCGCCAGCAGCCACCGGGGACCGGGCGTAGTCCTAAATGAGCAGTTCTTC,CASSHRGPGVVLNEQFF
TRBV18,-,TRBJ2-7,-,TGTGCCAGCTCACGTCGGGATGGCGAGCAGTACTTC,CASSRRDGEQYF
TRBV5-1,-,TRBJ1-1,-,TGCGCCAGCCGGATAGGGTACCGCCACACTGAAGCTTTCTTT,CASRIGYRHTEAFF
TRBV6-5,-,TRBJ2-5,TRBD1,TGTGCCAGCAGGTCGGGACAGGGAACACAAGAGACCCAGTACTTC,CASRSGQGTQETQYF
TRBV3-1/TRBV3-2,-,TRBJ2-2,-,TGTGCCAGCAGCCAAGTCTTCGGGAAGAACACCGGGGAGCTGTTTTTT,CASSQVFGKNTGELFF
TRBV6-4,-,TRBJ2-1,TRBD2,TGTGCCAGCGGTAAGACTAGCGGAGACAACAATGAGCAGTTCTTC,CASGKTSGDNNEQFF
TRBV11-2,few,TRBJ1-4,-,TGTGCCAGCAGCCCGAATCCCAGGGGAGCGCATGAAAAACTGTTTTTT,CASSPNPRGAHEKLFF
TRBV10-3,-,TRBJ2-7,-,TGTGCCATCAGTGAGAGGCAGGGGATGATTGGCGAGCAGTACTTC,CAISERQGMIGEQYF
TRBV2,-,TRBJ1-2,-,TGTGCCAGCAGCCCGGTTGGGGGCTACACCTTC,CASSPVGGYTF
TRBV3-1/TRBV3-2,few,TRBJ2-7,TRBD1,TGTGCCAGCAGCCAAAACAGGGGGTCTGCGGATGAGCAGTACTTC,CASSQNRGSADEQYF
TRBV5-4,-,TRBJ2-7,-,TGTGCCAGCAGCTTGGCCTCCGGGACCGAGGTTTCCGAGCAGTACTTC,CASSLASGTEVSEQYF
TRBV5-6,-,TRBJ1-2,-,TGTGCCAGCAGCTTTGGTTTCTACGGCTACACCTTC,CASSFGFYGYTF
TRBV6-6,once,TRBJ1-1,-,TGTGCCAGCAGATTCGACAGCAAGGCGACTGAAGCTTTCTTT,CASRFDSKATEAFF
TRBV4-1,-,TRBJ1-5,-,TGCGCCAGCAGCCAAGACGGAGGGTTTGGCAATCAGCCCCAGCATTTT,CASSQDGGFGNQPQHF
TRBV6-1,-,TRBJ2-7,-,TGTGCCAGCAGTGAAGAACTAACCTACGAGCAGTACTTC,CASSEELTYEQYF
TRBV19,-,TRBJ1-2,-,TGTGCCAGTAATCATCCGGGTGGGGTTCGCGGCTACACCTTC,CASNHPGGVRGYTF
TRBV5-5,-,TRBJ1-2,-,TGTGCCAGCAGCCATCATTGGGGGACTTATGGCTTC,CASSHHWGTYGF
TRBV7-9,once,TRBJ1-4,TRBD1,TGTGCCAGCAGCTCACAGGGGGCCTCTAATGAAAAACTGTTTTTT,CASSSQGASNEKLFF
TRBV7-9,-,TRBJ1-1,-,TGTGCCAGCAGCTTAGGGGCAGGAGTGAACACTGAAGCTTTCTTT,CASSLGAGVNTEAFF